Below, 5 T cell receptor beta chains from the same sample are listed, as sequenced in a study of CD8+CD57+ T cells in acquired aplastic anemia. Profiling that covered TCR beta VDJ and CDR3 relied on genomic DNA as its template. TCRdb redid the calling of the reads with MiXCR, one entry per CDR3 protein. Of some 82,000 distinct CDR3 sequences detected, about 45% appear once; the ten largest clones hold roughly 70%. The sequencing input was sorted CD4+, CD8+, or CD8+CD57+ T cells (not recorded which) from PBMCs. These receptors were obtained from a human donor in good health, serving as a control.

The chain carries TRBV15 and TRBJ2-7; D not resolved. The CDR3 spans 15 residues. From germline, CDR1 is LNHNV and CDR2 YYDKDF (reference sequence). With 1 base removed from V and 3 bases from J, the gap between germline ends came to 13 bases. The CDR3 loop is CATSRVPGSSYEQYF. CDR3 bases: TGTGCCACCAGCAGAGTCCCCGGATCGAGCTACGAGCAGTACTTC.

The chain carries TRBV5-1 and TRBJ2-1, with 7 bases aligning to TRBD2. Germline assignment: CDR1 SGHRS and CDR2 YFSETQ. This CDR3 contains 15 residues. The J segment lost 5 bases and the V segment lost 0 bases, leaving 5 bases of the junction unmatched. The CDR3 here is CASSLGWLADNEQFF. The CDR3 bases are TGCGCCAGCAGCTTGGGGTGGCTAGCGGACAATGAGCAGTTCTTC.

This clonotype was counted a few times. A much bigger clone sits one base away, suggesting this may be a read error. V and J are TRBV6-1 and TRBJ1-6; 9 bases align to TRBD1. The CDR3 extends over 15 amino acids. The germline V gene has CDR1 MNHNS and CDR2 SASEGT. In DNA, the CDR3 is TGTGCCAGCAGTGACACAGGGGGCTCATGGTCACCCCGCCACTTT. It yields the protein CASSDTGGSWSPRHF.

This clonotype has ten or more counts. This rearrangement joins TRBV20-1 to TRBJ2-7, with D perhaps matching TRBD1 (7 bases). The germline V gene encodes CDR1 DFQATT and CDR2 SNEGSKA (reference sequence). This CDR3 has 15 amino acids. The V gene lost 3 bases and the J gene lost 9 bases, with 24 bases spanning the gap. The CDR3 bases are TGCAGTGCTAGGGAGGGTTCCCGGGACAGTATAAGGCAGTACTTC. It translates to CSAREGSRDSIRQYF.

V usage is TRBV24-1 and J usage is TRBJ2-1; 7 nucleotides match TRBD2. The CDR3 spans 15 residues. Per germline, CDR1 KGHDR and CDR2 SFDVKD. Trimming removed 6 bases from V and 0 bases from J; junction bases left unmatched: 4. The CDR3 sequence is CATSPRGGSYNEQFF. CDR3 sequence (DNA): TGTGCCACCAGTCCCCGCGGGGGCTCCTACAATGAGCAGTTCTTC.